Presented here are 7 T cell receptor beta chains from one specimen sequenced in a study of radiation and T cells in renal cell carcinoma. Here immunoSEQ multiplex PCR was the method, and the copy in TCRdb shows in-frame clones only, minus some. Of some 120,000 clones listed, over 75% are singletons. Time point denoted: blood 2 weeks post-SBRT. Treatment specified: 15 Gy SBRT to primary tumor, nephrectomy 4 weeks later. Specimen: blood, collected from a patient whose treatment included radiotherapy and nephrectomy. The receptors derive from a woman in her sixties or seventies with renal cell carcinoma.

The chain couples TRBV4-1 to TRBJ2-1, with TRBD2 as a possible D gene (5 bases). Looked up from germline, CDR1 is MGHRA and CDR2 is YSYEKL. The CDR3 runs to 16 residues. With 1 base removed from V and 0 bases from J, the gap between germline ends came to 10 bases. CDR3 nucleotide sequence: TGCGCCAGCAGCCAAGGACTAACGAGCTCCTACAATGAGCAGTTCTTC. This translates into CASSQGLTSSYNEQFF.

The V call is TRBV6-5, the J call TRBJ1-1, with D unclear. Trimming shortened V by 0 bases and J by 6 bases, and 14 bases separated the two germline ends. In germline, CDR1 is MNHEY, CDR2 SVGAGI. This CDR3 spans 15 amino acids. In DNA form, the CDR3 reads TGTGCCAGCAGTTACTCAAGGGCCCTAGGCGCTGAAGCTTTCTTT. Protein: CASSYSRALGAEAFF.

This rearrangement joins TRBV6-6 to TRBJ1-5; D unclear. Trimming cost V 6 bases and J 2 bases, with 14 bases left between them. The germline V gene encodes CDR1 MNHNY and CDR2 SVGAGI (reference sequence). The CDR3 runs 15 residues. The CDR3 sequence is CASREQLFGNQPQHF. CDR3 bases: TGTGCCAGCAGAGAACAGCTTTTTGGCAATCAGCCCCAGCATTTT.

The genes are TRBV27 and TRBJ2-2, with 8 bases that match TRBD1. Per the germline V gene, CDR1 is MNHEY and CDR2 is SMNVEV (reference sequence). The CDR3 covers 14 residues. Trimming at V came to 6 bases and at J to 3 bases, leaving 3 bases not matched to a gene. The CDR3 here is CASRSRGHTGELFF. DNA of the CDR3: TGTGCCAGCAGGTCCAGGGGGCACACCGGGGAGCTGTTTTTT.

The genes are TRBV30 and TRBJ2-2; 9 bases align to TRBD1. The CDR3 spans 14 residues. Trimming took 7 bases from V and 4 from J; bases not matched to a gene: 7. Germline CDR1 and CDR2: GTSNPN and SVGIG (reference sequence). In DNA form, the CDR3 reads TGTGCCTCATCGGGACAGGGTGGCACCGGGGAGCTGTTTTTT. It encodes CASSGQGGTGELFF.

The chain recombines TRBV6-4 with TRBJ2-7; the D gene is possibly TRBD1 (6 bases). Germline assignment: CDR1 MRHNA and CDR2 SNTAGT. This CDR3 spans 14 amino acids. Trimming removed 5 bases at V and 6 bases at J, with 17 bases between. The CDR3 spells CASSFNRAGCEQYF. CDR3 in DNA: TGTGCCAGCAGTTTTAACAGGGCAGGTTGCGAGCAGTACTTC.

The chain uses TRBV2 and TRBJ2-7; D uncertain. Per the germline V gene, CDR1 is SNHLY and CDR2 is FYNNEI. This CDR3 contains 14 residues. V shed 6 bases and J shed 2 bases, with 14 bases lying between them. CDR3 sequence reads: CASSPDAGAYEQYF. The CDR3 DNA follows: TGTGCCAGCAGCCCGGATGCTGGGGCCTACGAGCAGTACTTC.